The next 2 T cell receptor beta chains were all read from a single sample in a study of blood T cell repertoires in COVID-19. Repertoires were generated with immunoSEQ multiplex PCR, while TCRdb's copy carries only in-frame clones and drops some. The sample contains 90,000 to 110,000 clones, roughly 84% of which appear only once. Specimen: peripheral blood. These receptors came from a woman aged 45-65 years with acute or convalescent COVID-19.

The chain couples TRBV7-2 to TRBJ2-3; TRBD2 might be the D (6 bases). CDR3 length equals 14 residues. CDR1 and CDR2 from the germline V gene are SGHTA and FQGNSA. The V gene lost 2 bases and the J gene lost 3 bases, with 9 bases spanning the gap. In DNA form, the CDR3 reads TGTGCCAGCAGCTTACGGGGGTGGACAGATACGCAGTATTTT. This sequence encodes CASSLRGWTDTQYF. Combining the CDR3 with reference TRBV7-2 and TRBJ2-3 gives the whole variable domain GAGVSQSPSNKVTEKGKDVELRCDPISGHTALYWYRQSLGQGLEFLIYFQGNSAPDKSGLPSDRFSAERTGGSVSTLTIQRTQQEDSAVYLCASSLRGWTDTQYFGPGTRLTVL.

V is TRBV25-1 and J is TRBJ1-2, with TRBD1 identical over 9 bases. CDR3 size: 13 residues. Germline CDR1 MGHDK, CDR2 SYGVNS. V lost 3 bases and J lost 8; bases outside the gene matches: 4. CDR3 region: CASSEGQGGGYTF. The CDR3 DNA is TGTGCCAGCAGTGAGGGACAGGGAGGAGGCTACACCTTC.